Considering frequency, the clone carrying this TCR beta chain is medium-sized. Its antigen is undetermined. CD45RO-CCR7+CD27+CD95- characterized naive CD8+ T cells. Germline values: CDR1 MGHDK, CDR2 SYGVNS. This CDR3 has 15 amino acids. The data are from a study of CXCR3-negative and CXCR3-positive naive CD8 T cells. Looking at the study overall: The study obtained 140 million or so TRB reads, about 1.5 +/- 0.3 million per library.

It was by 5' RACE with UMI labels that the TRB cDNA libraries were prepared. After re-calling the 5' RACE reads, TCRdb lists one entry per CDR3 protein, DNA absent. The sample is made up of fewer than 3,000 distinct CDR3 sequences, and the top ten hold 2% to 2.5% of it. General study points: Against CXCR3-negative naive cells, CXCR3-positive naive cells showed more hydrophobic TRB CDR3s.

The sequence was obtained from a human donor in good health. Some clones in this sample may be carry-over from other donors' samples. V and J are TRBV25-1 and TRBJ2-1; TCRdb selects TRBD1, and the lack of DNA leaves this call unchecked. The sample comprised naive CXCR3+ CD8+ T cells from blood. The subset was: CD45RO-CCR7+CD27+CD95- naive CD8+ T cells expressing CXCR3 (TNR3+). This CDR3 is CASSPQGTSYNEQFF.